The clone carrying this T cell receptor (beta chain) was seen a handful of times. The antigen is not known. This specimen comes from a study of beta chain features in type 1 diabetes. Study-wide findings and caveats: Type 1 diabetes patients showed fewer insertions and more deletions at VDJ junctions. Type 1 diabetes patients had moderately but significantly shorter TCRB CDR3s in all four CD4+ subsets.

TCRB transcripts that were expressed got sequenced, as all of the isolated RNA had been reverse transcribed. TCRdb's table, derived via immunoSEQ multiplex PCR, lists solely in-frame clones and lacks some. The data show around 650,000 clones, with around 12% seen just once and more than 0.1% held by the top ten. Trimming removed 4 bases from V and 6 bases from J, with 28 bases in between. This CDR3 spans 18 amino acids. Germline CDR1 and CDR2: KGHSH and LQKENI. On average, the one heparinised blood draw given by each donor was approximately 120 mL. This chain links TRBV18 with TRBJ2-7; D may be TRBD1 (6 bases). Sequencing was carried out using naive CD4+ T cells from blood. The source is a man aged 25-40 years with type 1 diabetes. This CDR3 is CASSRSAYSIQGFGEQYF. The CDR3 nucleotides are TGTGCCAGCTCACGGTCAGCCTACTCAATTCAGGGGTTTGGCGAGCAGTACTTC.